The present T cell receptor beta chain was sequenced within a study of blood T cell repertoires in COVID-19 (dated by TCRdb to about 2020). For the study in its entirety: Collaborator samples came from the United States, Italy and Spain and covered acute and convalescent phases of COVID-19. The prospective study material was composed of cDNA or gDNA derived from T cells, B-cell-depleted T cells, or PBMCs. The dataset comprised deeply sampled blood TCRbeta repertoires from subjects exposed to, actively infected with, or recovered from COVID-19. A freely available public database, intended as a resource for researchers studying the immune response to SARS-CoV-2, is where the repertoires were released. The samples were drawn from two sources: the first 160 participants of the ongoing ImmuneRACE study, and about 1,300 subjects contributed by 6 global collaborators. Nearly every sample came with metadata listing a de-identified subject ID, COVID-19 status, age in years and sex. Where available, HLA class I and class II types were obtained from metadata supplied by the sample provider rather than from assay-based typing. General findings and caveats noted by the study authors: Clinical and demographic metadata were provided uncurated, with the amount varying by source and participant.

The immunoSEQ Assay, a bias-controlled multiplex PCR, was used to amplify TCRbeta CDR3 regions from genomic DNA. The authors processed their data as follows. The number of nucleated cells in each sample was estimated by amplification of reference gene primers within the assay. To quantify the absolute abundance of each unique TCRbeta CDR3 rearrangement, sequence reads were collapsed and filtered. Productive Simpson clonality was computed per sample as the square root of Simpson's diversity index over productive rearrangements. Imported from immuneACCESS, the table was reduced by TCRdb to in-frame sequences with V and J called. These copies leave out some clones; in studies compared against another copy, an unresolved V gene accounts for under half, and the cause of the remainder is not known. That table furnishes V, J and clone size, whereas the DNA furnished D and trimming. The sample table contains 140,000 to 150,000 clones; only one count was recorded for about 77% of them. The biggest ten clones account for 4.2% of the sample.

Trimming leaves V shorter by 5 bases and J shorter by 0 bases, with the junction holding 5 bases beyond the gene matches. CDR3 length: 16 amino acids, cysteine to phenylalanine. The read is trimmed to its CDR3 DNA, 48 bases read in frame from base 1. The germline V gene (reference sequence) yields SEHNR for CDR1 and FQNEAQ for CDR2. Each collaborating institution followed its own protocols to collect whole blood in K2EDTA tubes. Collaborator samples were shipped for TCRbeta analysis as frozen whole blood, isolated PBMCs, or DNA extracted from either sample type. A note on this clone: Its antigen is currently not known. The sample holds no much larger clone one base away, and base qualities are not on file.

The material sequenced was peripheral blood. This TCR came from a man between 60 and 75 years old with acute or convalescent COVID-19. In this chain, TRBV7-9 is recombined with TRBJ2-1; TRBD2 aligns with 9 central bases. The DNA reads as follows: TGTGCCAGCAGCGGGGCGGGAGGGCTCTCCTACAATGAGCAGTTCTTC. This sequence encodes CASSGAGGLSYNEQFF.